Listed below are T cell receptor beta chains from one sample, sequenced in a study of blood T cell repertoires in COVID-19. TCRdb keeps only in-frame clones here, not all; method: immunoSEQ multiplex PCR. The data contain more than 60,000 clones, around 90% of them singletons. Sequencing was performed on peripheral blood. Receptors were obtained from a human donor in a cohort sampled during active COVID-19. Each CDR3 is given with its conserved first and last residue. The order of the fields is J gene, V gene, clone size, D gene, CDR3 protein, CDR3 DNA. D genes are given only for firm matches. Some rows have no size entry. The others give once, few or many, or a class for an expanded clone.

>TRBJ2-7|TRBV4-2|medium-sized|.
CASSQEAGVIAYEQYF
TGTGCCAGCAGCCAAGAAGCAGGGGTGATAGCCTACGAGCAGTACTTC
>TRBJ2-1|TRBV28|.|TRBD1
CASSFGTGIYNEQFF
TGTGCCAGCAGTTTTGGGACAGGGATCTACAATGAGCAGTTCTTC
>TRBJ1-3|TRBV9|.|TRBD1
CASSVAPSTSTGTGNTIYF
TGTGCCAGCAGCGTAGCCCCTTCCACCTCGACAGGGACCGGAAACACCATATATTTT
>TRBJ2-2|TRBV18|once|.
CASSPETVNTGELFF
TGTGCCAGCTCACCTGAGACAGTGAACACCGGGGAGCTGTTTTTT
>TRBJ2-7|TRBV5-4|once|TRBD2
CASSYPGLAPGEQYF
TGTGCCAGCAGCTACCCGGGACTAGCGCCGGGCGAGCAGTACTTC
>TRBJ1-4|TRBV27|.|TRBD1
CASSSHQGATNEKLFF
TGTGCCAGCAGTTCACATCAGGGGGCAACTAATGAAAAACTGTTTTTT
>TRBJ2-4|TRBV5-1|.|TRBD1
CASSLEDRGNIQYF
TGCGCCAGCAGCTTGGAGGACAGGGGAAACATTCAGTACTTC
>TRBJ2-7|TRBV5-4|few|TRBD1
CASSLELGTGWPYEQYF
TGTGCCAGCAGCTTGGAACTAGGGACAGGGTGGCCCTACGAGCAGTACTTC
>TRBJ1-6|TRBV30|once|.
CAWSEGNSPLHF
TGTGCCTGGAGTGAGGGGAATTCACCCCTCCACTTT
>TRBJ2-2|TRBV7-6|.|.
CASSLGIRGGKNTGELFF
TGTGCCAGCAGCTTAGGAATCCGGGGTGGAAAGAACACCGGGGAGCTGTTTTTT
>TRBJ2-2|TRBV5-1|.|.
CASSLRGVGELFF
TGCGCCAGCAGCTTGAGGGGTGTCGGGGAGCTGTTTTTT
>TRBJ2-1|TRBV7-7|.|TRBD2
CASSLRAGGYNEQFF
TGTGCCAGCAGCTTACGGGCGGGGGGGTACAATGAGCAGTTCTTC
>TRBJ2-5|TRBV5-1|.|.
CASSFGRVGETQYF
TGCGCCAGCAGCTTCGGCAGGGTGGGAGAGACCCAGTACTTC
>TRBJ2-3|TRBV5-1|.|TRBD2
CASSLGRGASTDTQYF
TGCGCCAGCAGCTTGGGGCGGGGGGCTAGCACAGATACGCAGTATTTT